Described below is a single T cell receptor (beta chain) sequence and its context. Its binding antigen is unknown. Per-base quality was not reported, and no clone a single base away is much larger than it. Additional DNA sequences in this sample encode the identical CDR3. These data come from a study of shared clonotypes between healthy human individuals (TCRdb year 2020). With respect to the entire study: The cohort included a few men and a couple of women between 18 and 49 years of age. The study deeply sequenced blood TCR repertoires of about five healthy adults to estimate repertoire size and the extent of clonotype sharing between individuals. To increase sequencing depth and limit assay-specific biases, different laboratories used diverse techniques to prepare libraries and sequence TCR repertoires. Per donor, leukapheresis produced somewhere between about 0.94 and 8.9 billion PBMCs. For each donor, three plates each were used for CD4 naive and CD4 memory, two plates were used for CD8 naive, and one plate was used for CD8 memory. Study-level results and caveats: The small number of donors limited the genetic and exposure-history diversity represented. Only blood was sampled, and tissue TCR repertoires likely differ from those in blood. Rarefaction of sorted-subset datasets indicated incomplete sequencing despite the large sequencing depth. Pairwise subsampling led to the expectation that sequencing depth would affect the degree of clonotype sharing among donors. Naive subsets generally had larger estimated clonotype richness than memory subsets did. Sharing across several donors was observed for approximately 5% of naive CD4, around 3.5% of naive CD8, roughly 2.4% of memory CD4, and roughly 0.4% of memory CD8 clonotypes. Compared with non-shared clonotypes, clonotypes shared by all four sorted-subset donors had higher generation probabilities.

Using the deep immunoSEQ assay, TCR CDR3 regions were amplified from genomic DNA by multiplex PCR. Genomic DNA extracted from each cell subset was distributed evenly over all wells of several immunoSEQ 96-well plates, and each plate served as one replicate. Each replicate PCR for sorted subsets received about 0.2 ug genomic DNA, equal to roughly 33,000 T cell genomes. The purified libraries were quantified using a Qubit 3.0 fluorometer, sized with a Bioanalyzer 2100, and then quantified again using the KAPA Library Quantification kit. A separate single-read 150-cycle Illumina NextSeq 550 flow cell was used to sequence each immunoSEQ 96-well plate. The paper's processing steps were these. Because the immunoSEQ output included only junctional sequences and no quality scores, the filtering could not be the same as the filtering used for full-length reads. Sequences were annotated with PyIR, a Python wrapper for IgBLAST v1.9, using IMGT germline references to assign V/J genes and CDR3. Reads were filtered out if the reads had weak V/J assignments (E-value above 1e-6), no CDR3, stop codons, out-of-frame junctions, or ambiguous translated residues. V3J clonotypes were defined as sequences sharing an identical inferred V gene, J gene, and CDR3 amino acid sequence. Percentage overlap between repertoires was calculated by dividing the number of shared unique clonotypes by the size of the smaller repertoire. Repertoire richness was assessed with RTK rarefaction, the Chao1 estimator, and Recon v2.1 estimates of unobserved clonotypes. Generation probabilities were computed with OLGA for all TCRbeta clonotypes obtained by the gDNA method from a handful of donors. What TCRdb holds here is the immuneACCESS table cut down to in-frame rearrangements. Part of the clones is not present; checked against another copy, under half of the missing clones reflect an unresolved V gene, and the others are unexplained. V and J calls and clone size follow that table, whereas D and trimming were derived from the DNA. This sample comprises 550,000 to 700,000 clones, about three quarters of them detected only once. The ten largest clones take up roughly 2% of the sample.

The donors were healthy, HIV-negative adults who had no recently reported acute infections or vaccinations. Every donor was a Caucasian adult living in Nashville, Tennessee, USA. CD4+ T cells were enriched through magnetic negative selection, after which naive cells were positively selected on CD45RA and the remaining negative fraction served as the memory subset. Blood was obtained by leukapheresis, after which PBMCs were separated by Ficoll-Histopaque density gradient centrifugation and cryopreserved in liquid nitrogen vapor phase. Analytical flow cytometry was used to check the purity and quantity of each magnetically sorted T cell population. Genomic DNA was isolated from each sorted fraction and quantified by UV absorbance on a Nanodrop 2000c. Trimming at the junction amounts to 1 base on V and 0 bases on J, and the germline ends lie 12 bases apart. In the germline V gene (reference sequence), CDR1 corresponds to SEHNR and CDR2 to FQNEAQ. The CDR3 starts with the cysteine, ends with the phenylalanine, and has 17 residues. Only the CDR3 DNA is retained, 51 bases long and in frame from the first base.

The TCR originated in a woman in her 30s in good health. The specimen sequenced was memory CD4+ T cells sorted from blood. Reading the label with the study, this specimen's cell subset or site is: CD45RA-negative fraction. The rearrangement joined TRBV7-9 to TRBJ2-2, with a tentative D gene TRBD2 over 6 matching bases. The nucleotide sequence is given as TGTGCCAGCAGCTTAGTCTCCGGGGGAGCGAACACCGGGGAGCTGTTTTTT. Its translation reads: CASSLVSGGANTGELFF.